Shown below are 7 T cell receptor beta chains from a single sample sequenced in a study of T cell repertoires in cytomegalovirus infection. TCRdb re-called the reads through MiXCR, storing one row per CDR3 protein. The sample yields 630,000 or so distinct CDR3 sequences, approximately 24% seen once. Material: CD8+ T cells from PBMCs. The receptors were gathered from a human donor in good health (CMV status not recorded). Some clones in this sample may be carry-over from other donors' samples.

A note on this clonotype: A read error may explain this, as a much larger clone is one base away. The chain employs TRBV29-1 and TRBJ1-1; D might be TRBD1 (5 bases). Germline values: CDR1 SQVTM, CDR2 ANQGSEA. The CDR3 contains 11 residues. The CDR3 coding sequence is TGCAGCGTTGTCGGGGGTGGTGAATCTTTCTTT. It encodes CSVVGGGESFF.

V gene TRBV19 combines with J gene TRBJ1-4, with no clear D. Germline V CDR1 and CDR2: LNHDA, SQIVND (reference sequence). The CDR3 covers 12 residues. Trimming pared 4 bases from V and 8 bases from J, leaving 8 bases between. This chain's CDR3 is CASSTPNEKLFF. The CDR3 DNA reads as TGTGCCAGTAGTACTCCGAACGAAAAACTGTTTTTT.

The gene calls are TRBV28 and TRBJ2-7; 7 bases are shared with TRBD1. Trimming removed 4 bases from V and 3 bases from J; junction bases left unmatched: 6. Germline values: CDR1 MDHEN, CDR2 SYDVKM. The CDR3 has 14 amino acids. The CDR3 DNA sequence: TGTGCCAGCAGTTCGACAGGGTTTGGCTACGAGCAGTACGTC. It yields the protein CASSSTGFGYEQYV.

This clonotype was counted at least ten times. The chain links TRBV7-9 to TRBJ2-1; D gene unclear. The CDR3 contains 12 residues. CDR1 and CDR2 from the germline V gene are SEHNR and FQNEAQ (reference sequence). Trimming pared 1 base from V and 8 bases from J, leaving 6 bases between. The CDR3 DNA reads as TGTGCCAGCAGCTTAGACCCGTATGAGCAGTTCTTC. It yields the protein CASSLDPYEQFF.

This clonotype came up many times. The chain links TRBV12-3 or TRBV12-4 to TRBJ2-1; D is perhaps TRBD1 or TRBD2 (5 bases each). CDR3 length: 14 residues. The ends were cut back, 5 bases at V and 5 bases at J, with 13 bases in the middle. The CDR3 is CASSPRGANNEQFF. In nucleotides, the CDR3 is TGTGCCAGCAGTCCCCGGGGCGCTAACAATGAGCAGTTCTTC.

The chain joins TRBV19 to TRBJ1-5; D may be TRBD1 (6 bases). The CDR3 has 14 residues. Germline V gives CDR1 LNHDA, CDR2 SQIVND (reference sequence). V was pared by 6 bases and J by 6 bases, with 15 bases between. The CDR3 loop is CASSHREAGQPQHF. CDR3 DNA: TGTGCCAGTAGCCACAGGGAGGCAGGTCAGCCCCAGCATTTT.

This clonotype was picked up many times. This chain connects TRBV7-6 to TRBJ2-1, with 8 bases lining up with TRBD2. The CDR3 sequence is 15 residues long. With 5 bases clipped from V and 6 bases from J, the junction kept 9 bases outside the gene matches. Germline-derived CDR1 and CDR2 are SGHVS and FNYEAQ. The CDR3 DNA is TGTGCCAGCAGCCCGGGAGGGGGACTATTCAATGAGCAGTTCTTC. Amino acids: CASSPGGGLFNEQFF.